What follows are 22 T cell receptor beta chains derived from one specimen sequenced in a study of response to subunit inactivated influenza vaccine. Each CDR3 protein gets one entry after TCRdb re-called the RT-PCR reads with MiXCR. The sample holds fewer than 250,000 distinct CDR3 sequences; approximately 15% are singletons and the top ten take roughly 26%. The material sequenced was CD8+ T cells sorted from PBMCs, taken roughly 5 days after vaccination. These receptor sequences come from a man aged 50 or older who received an inactivated influenza vaccine.

This clonotype was found a few times. The chain carries TRBV4-3 and TRBJ2-7; TRBD1 matches 8 bases. J was trimmed by 2 bases and V by 1 base; bases with no gene match: 4. Germline values: CDR1 LGHNA, CDR2 YSLEER. The CDR3 contains 15 residues. CDR3 DNA: TGCGCCAGCAGCCAAGTCCCAGGGGGCCCCTACGAGCAGTACTTC. Protein sequence: CASSQVPGGPYEQYF.

Only a few counts were recorded for this clonotype. CDR3 residues: CASSLGRVPYEQYF. The CDR3 bases are TGTGCCAGCAGTTTAGGCAGGGTTCCCTACGAGCAGTACTTC. The chain carries TRBV28 and TRBJ2-7, with D tentatively TRBD1 (5 bases). The length of the CDR3 is 14 residues. With 2 bases removed from V and 2 bases from J, the gap between germline ends came to 10 bases. Germline lookup yields CDR1 MDHEN and CDR2 SYDVKM.

This clonotype was seen more than once but under ten times. The chain recombines TRBV27 with TRBJ1-1; TRBD1 agrees at 7 bases. Germline CDR1 is MNHEY and CDR2 is SMNVEV (reference sequence). This CDR3 contains 14 residues. Trimming cost V 5 bases and J 1 base; bases outside gene matches: 4. The CDR3 here is CASSVGTANTEAFF. CDR3 sequence (DNA): TGTGCCAGCAGTGTCGGGACAGCGAACACTGAAGCTTTCTTT.

This chain uses TRBV7-9 with TRBJ1-2; a weak D match, TRBD1 (6 bases). Germline V gene data show CDR1 as SEHNR and CDR2 as FQNEAQ (reference sequence). The germline V and J ends were trimmed by 5 bases and 3 bases, with 16 bases remaining between them. The CDR3 extends over 15 amino acids. DNA of the CDR3: TGTGCCAGCAGCGGCTCTTGGGGGCCCGACTATGGCTACACCTTC. Encoded protein: CASSGSWGPDYGYTF.

This clonotype occurred once. At one end the junction does not follow the germline gene, possibly because of a read error. This rearrangement joins TRBV12-3 or TRBV12-4 to TRBJ2-7; D unresolved. The CDR3 is 12 residues long. The CDR3 is CSSSLPQDEQYF. The CDR3 DNA follows: TGTTCCAGCAGTTTACCCCAGGACGAGCAGTACTTC.

This clonotype showed up many times. Here the CDR3 DNA reads TGTGCCAGCAGCGGGAGCTCCTACGAGCAGTACTTC. Residues: CASSGSSYEQYF. V usage is TRBV7-2 and J usage is TRBJ2-7; possibly TRBD2 for D (5 bases). CDR1 SGHTA and CDR2 FQGNSA come from the germline V gene. CDR3 length equals 12 residues. Trimming took 5 bases from V and 0 from J, leaving 5 bases between them.

V usage is TRBV7-6 and J usage is TRBJ2-1, with D perhaps matching TRBD1 or TRBD2 (5 bases each). The CDR3 runs 15 residues. Germline-derived CDR1 and CDR2 are SGHVS and FNYEAQ. Trimming shortened V by 8 bases and J by 2 bases, and 16 bases separated the two germline ends. CDR3 protein: CASRQAGTPYNEQFF. The CDR3 nucleotides read TGTGCCAGCCGCCAAGCCGGGACCCCCTACAATGAGCAGTTCTTC.

This clonotype was detected a few times. This chain links TRBV15 with TRBJ2-1; TRBD2 matches 10 bases. The germline V gene encodes CDR1 LNHNV and CDR2 YYDKDF (reference sequence). This CDR3 comprises 15 residues. V lost 3 bases to trimming and J lost 4 bases; unmatched junction nucleotides: 3. The CDR3 sequence is CATSSSGGPYNEQFF. In nucleotides, the CDR3 is TGTGCCACCAGCAGTAGCGGGGGGCCGTACAATGAGCAGTTCTTC.

The sample holds a few counts of this clonotype. The chain recombines TRBV6-5 with TRBJ1-4; D is uncertain. The CDR3 runs 15 residues. V was trimmed by 0 bases and J by 8 bases, leaving 13 bases between them. Germline V gene lookup returns CDR1 MNHEY and CDR2 SVGAGI. The CDR3 sequence: CASSYSSGMEEKLFF. As DNA, the CDR3 is TGTGCCAGCAGTTACTCTTCGGGTATGGAGGAAAAACTGTTTTTT.

V and J are TRBV6-5 and TRBJ2-1, with TRBD2 matching 8 bases. CDR3 length equals 19 residues. Germline V gene data show CDR1 as MNHEY and CDR2 as SVGAGI. V shed 0 bases and J 5 bases; nucleotides not matched to a gene: 15. CDR3 DNA: TGTGCCAGCAGTTACTCGAAGGGCGGGGGGCCCCAATATAACAATGAGCAGTTCTTC. Residues: CASSYSKGGGPQYNNEQFF.

This clonotype was seen more than once but under ten times. V usage is TRBV28 and J usage is TRBJ2-5; 11 positions match TRBD2. The germline CDR1 and CDR2 sequences are MDHEN and SYDVKM. CDR3 length: 16 amino acids. V lost 3 bases and J lost 2; bases outside the gene matches: 5. The CDR3 bases are TGTGCCAGCAGTTTCCCTGGGACTAGCGGACAAGAGACCCAGTACTTC. It is translated as CASSFPGTSGQETQYF.

The sample holds many counts of this clonotype. The V and J genes are TRBV27 and TRBJ1-2, with D uncertain. Germline V gene lookup returns CDR1 MNHEY and CDR2 SMNVEV (reference sequence). The germline V and J ends were trimmed by 3 bases and 4 bases, with 9 bases remaining between them. CDR3 length equals 13 residues. CDR3 protein: CASSLGRAYGYTF. Here the CDR3 DNA reads TGTGCCAGCAGTTTGGGAAGAGCCTATGGCTACACCTTC.

The chain uses TRBV28 and TRBJ2-5, with 8 bases that match TRBD2. V lost 5 bases, J lost 3 bases, and 8 bases stayed unmatched. Per germline, CDR1 MDHEN and CDR2 SYDVKM. This CDR3 has 15 residues. The chain's CDR3 is CASSLAGGFEETQYF. The CDR3 bases are TGTGCCAGCAGTCTCGCGGGGGGTTTTGAAGAGACCCAGTACTTC.

The chain joins TRBV27 to TRBJ1-6; D not certain. CDR3 size: 13 residues. V was pared by 7 bases and J by 10 bases, with 14 bases between. Germline V gives CDR1 MNHEY, CDR2 SMNVEV (reference sequence). CDR3 in DNA: TGTGCCAGCACCAATCGGGCCCTCTCACCCCTCCACTTT. Amino acids: CASTNRALSPLHF.

The V gene is TRBV3-1, the J gene TRBJ2-5, with D possibly matching TRBD1 (5 bases). V was clipped by 4 bases and J by 2 bases, with 11 bases between them. Germline assignment: CDR1 LGHDT and CDR2 YNNKEL (reference sequence). The CDR3 spans 14 residues. The DNA of the CDR3 is TGTGCCAGCAGCCCATCAGGGATACAAGAGACCCAGTACTTC. It codes for CASSPSGIQETQYF.

This clonotype turned up a few times. The V and J genes are TRBV4-1 and TRBJ1-5; tentative D call: TRBD1 (6 bases). V lost 0 bases and J 1 base, leaving 10 bases between the germline ends. Germline V gene sequence: CDR1 MGHRA, CDR2 YSYEKL. The CDR3 is made up of 16 amino acids. The CDR3 sequence is CASSQDRGNSNQPQHF. Here the CDR3 DNA reads TGCGCCAGCAGCCAAGATAGGGGGAACAGCAATCAGCCCCAGCATTTT.

V usage is TRBV27 and J usage is TRBJ2-1; D is possibly TRBD2 (6 bases). Germline V gene lookup returns CDR1 MNHEY and CDR2 SMNVEV (reference sequence). The CDR3 has 15 residues. With 2 bases removed from V and 8 bases from J, the gap between germline ends came to 16 bases. CDR3 residues: CASSLMAGPSDEQFF. The CDR3 DNA reads as TGTGCCAGCAGTTTAATGGCGGGGCCTTCTGATGAGCAGTTCTTC.

This clonotype appeared a few times. The chain couples TRBV3-1 to TRBJ2-5; no clear D. V lost 1 base to trimming and J lost 5 bases, with 17 bases between them. The CDR3 is 16 amino acids. CDR1 and CDR2 from the germline V gene are LGHDT and YNNKEL (reference sequence). Here the CDR3 reads CASSQGRRPRVETQYF. The CDR3 DNA sequence: TGTGCCAGCAGCCAAGGTCGGAGACCCCGGGTTGAGACCCAGTACTTC.

The genes are TRBV12-3 or TRBV12-4 and TRBJ2-7; TRBD1 is a possible D gene (5 bases). The ends were cut back, 3 bases at V and 2 bases at J, with 11 bases in the middle. The CDR3 sequence is 14 residues long. DNA of the CDR3: TGTGCCAGCAGTTTTTCTCCGACAGCCTACGAGCAGTACTTC. Protein product: CASSFSPTAYEQYF.

This clonotype has a handful of counts. J is TRBJ2-6 and V is TRBV6-2 or TRBV6-3; D gene unclear. The germline V gene encodes CDR1 MNHEY and CDR2 SVGEGT. Between the trimmed V and J ends, which lost 9 bases and 0 bases, there was a span of 6 bases. This CDR3 comprises 13 residues. The chain's CDR3 is CASGFSGANVLTF. CDR3 bases: TGTGCCAGTGGATTCTCTGGGGCCAACGTCCTGACTTTC.

In its sample, this clonotype was seen many times. The chain has TRBV6-2 or TRBV6-3 and TRBJ1-1, with D unclear. The CDR3 is made up of 16 amino acids. Trimming left V 2 bases short and J 3 bases short, with 16 bases between. CDR1 is MNHEY and CDR2 is SVGEGT in the germline V gene. The CDR3 loop reads CASSYRLTVRDTEAFF. The CDR3 DNA sequence: TGTGCCAGCAGTTACCGCCTGACTGTCCGTGACACTGAAGCTTTCTTT.

The chain is built from TRBV7-9 and TRBJ2-1; D gene uncertain. Germline V CDR1 and CDR2: SEHNR, FQNEAQ (reference sequence). The CDR3 runs 13 residues. V shed 11 bases and J shed 5 bases, with 16 bases lying between them. Written as DNA, the CDR3 is TGTGCCGAAGCACAACGCCGCAACAATGAGCAGTTCTTC. It encodes CAEAQRRNNEQFF.